The clone carrying this T cell receptor (beta chain) occurred once. This sample was taken from a study of T cell changes during pregnancy in multiple sclerosis. The data were produced by immunoSEQ multiplex PCR, yet TCRdb's version contains in-frame clones alone and is incomplete. In the table there are tens of thousands of clones, 91% of which are singletons. Germline V gene sequence: CDR1 MNHEY, CDR2 SVGAGI. The CDR3 sequence is 13 residues long. Trimming left V 2 bases short and J 4 bases short, with 8 bases between. The rearrangement links TRBV6-5 to TRBJ1-2, with D possibly TRBD1 on 6 matching bases. This specimen consisted of CD8+ T cells from peripheral blood mononuclear cells, obtained in the second trimester of pregnancy. This clonotype was sampled from a female donor with multiple sclerosis, enrolled in a pregnancy study. As DNA, the CDR3 is TGTGCCAGCAGTTACGGGGGGGCCTATGGCTACACCTTC. It encodes CASSYGGAYGYTF.